This entry is about one TCR beta chain. What it binds is unknown. The CDR3 totals 19 residues. The study made its TRB cDNA libraries by 5' RACE, adding UMI labels. TCRdb reprocessed the 5' RACE reads, with one entry per CDR3 protein and no DNA. This sample contains about 62,000 distinct CDR3 sequences. This sample is part of a study of CXCR3-negative and CXCR3-positive naive CD8 T cells. Findings and limits, study-wide: Similar TRBV-TRBJ usage characterized naive CXCR3-negative and CXCR3-positive cells; memory cells differed. For memory CD8+ cells diversity was much lower, but both naive subsets had comparably high diversity.

Sorting yielded triplicates of approximately 300,000 cells for each CD8+ T cell subset. The V gene is TRBV12-3 or TRBV12-4, the J gene TRBJ2-1; TCRdb proposes TRBD1, but this gene call is untestable without DNA. The origin of this receptor is a human donor in good health. Some clones in this sample may be carry-over from other donors' samples. The sequencing input was naive CXCR3- CD8+ T cells from blood. Subset indicated: CD45RO-CCR7+CD27+CD95- naive CD8+ T cells lacking CXCR3 (TNR3-). CDR3 protein: CASSFPSKEGQSFTNEQLF.